Below, 3 T cell receptor beta chains from the same sample are listed, as sequenced in a study of early T cells in non-severe SARS-CoV-2 infection. TCRdb fed the 5' RACE reads into MiXCR, producing one record per CDR3 protein. The table records tens of thousands of distinct CDR3 sequences, roughly 14% of them present only once. Input material: whole blood. These receptors all come from an adult who was a healthcare worker with PCR-confirmed SARS-CoV-2 infection or an uninfected control (not recorded which).

This clonotype has a handful of counts. The rearrangement joins TRBV9 to TRBJ1-6; the D gene is possibly TRBD1 (5 bases). In germline, CDR1 is SGDLS, CDR2 YYNGEE. V was shortened by 3 bases and J by 8 bases, with 12 bases between the two germline ends. The CDR3 runs 14 residues. The CDR3 sequence is CASSAGTRDSPLHF. In DNA, the CDR3 is TGTGCCAGCAGCGCCGGGACGCGGGATTCACCCCTCCACTTT.

This clonotype turned up a few times. The chain links TRBV28 to TRBJ1-2; no clear D. The V gene's germline CDR1 is MDHEN and CDR2 SYDVKM. Trimming took 1 base from V and 7 from J, leaving 7 bases between them. The CDR3 is 12 amino acids. DNA for the CDR3: TGTGCCAGCAGTTTATACACGTCTGGCTACACCTTC. This sequence encodes CASSLYTSGYTF.

A remark on this clonotype: One base away lies a much larger clone, so this may be a sequencing read error. The CDR3 DNA is TGCGCCAGCAGCCAAGGCCCCAGGGGATCCTCCTACGAGTTCGAGCAGTACTTC. Residues: CASSQGPRGSSYEFEQYF. The chain uses TRBV4-1 and TRBJ2-7; a weak D match, TRBD1 (6 bases). In germline, CDR1 is MGHRA, CDR2 YSYEKL. V dropped 1 base and J dropped 6 bases, with 25 bases sitting between them. CDR3 length: 18 residues.